One sample yielded the 21 T cell receptor beta chains listed below, sequenced in a study of CD8 T cells in ankylosing spondylitis. Study-level points and caveats: A motif in TCR beta, a set of several highly homologous variants, appeared characteristic of ankylosing spondylitis blood.

TCRdb used MiXCR to reprocess the 5' RACE reads, holding one entry per CDR3 protein. The top ten clones hold 3.5% of a sample with more than 500,000 distinct CDR3 sequences, approximately 5% of them seen once. Their antigens are not known. The sequenced sample was blood, either unsorted or a sorted T cell fraction (not recorded which). The receptors stem from a male donor with ankylosing spondylitis.

This clonotype came up many times. The CDR3 spells CSVDKTGNTGELFF. The CDR3 DNA reads as TGCAGCGTTGATAAGACAGGGAACACCGGGGAGCTGTTTTTT. The rearrangement links TRBV29-1 to TRBJ2-2, with D maybe TRBD1 (6 bases). This CDR3 is 14 amino acids long. The V and J ends lost 3 bases and 1 base respectively, with 9 bases between them. Germline V lookup: CDR1 SQVTM, CDR2 ANQGSEA.

The J gene is TRBJ2-1, the V gene TRBV5-1; D gene uncertain. Germline CDR1 is SGHRS and CDR2 is YFSETQ. The CDR3 loop spans 14 amino acids. Trimming cost V 4 bases and J 7 bases, with 15 bases left between them. CDR3 residues: CASSEGPKRNEQFF. CDR3 nucleotides: TGCGCCAGCAGCGAAGGACCAAAGAGGAATGAGCAGTTCTTC.

This clonotype was seen at least ten times. CDR3 sequence reads: CASSLVGGENIQYF. In DNA form, the CDR3 reads TGCGCCAGCAGCTTGGTTGGGGGCGAAAACATTCAGTACTTC. V and J are TRBV5-1 and TRBJ2-4; a weak D match, TRBD1 (6 bases). The CDR3 runs to 14 residues. V lost 0 bases and J 5 bases, leaving 9 bases between the germline ends. From germline, CDR1 is SGHRS and CDR2 YFSETQ.

Many counts were recorded for this clonotype. The chain has TRBV7-2 and TRBJ2-5; possibly TRBD1 for D (6 bases). Trimming stripped 7 bases from V and 1 base from J, with 16 bases between. This CDR3 is built from 15 residues. Germline CDR1 is SGHTA and CDR2 is FQGNSA. The CDR3 nucleotides are TGTGCCAGCACCCCTTTTCGAGGGGGCCAAGAGACCCAGTACTTC. This codes for CASTPFRGGQETQYF.

This clonotype was counted ten times or more. This chain uses TRBV3-1 with TRBJ2-7; D unclear. The V end was cut by 3 bases, the J end by 2 bases, with 8 bases between. Germline V gene data show CDR1 as LGHDT and CDR2 as YNNKEL (reference sequence). This CDR3 region has 13 residues. In DNA, the CDR3 is TGTGCCAGCAGCCATAAAAGTACCTACGAGCAGTACTTC. Translated: CASSHKSTYEQYF.

This clonotype was found many times. This chain connects TRBV7-2 to TRBJ2-1; 9 bases map to TRBD2. Germline CDR1 SGHTA, CDR2 FQGNSA. V gave up 1 base and J gave up 6 bases; unmatched junction bases: 4. This CDR3 comprises 15 residues. The CDR3 nucleotides read TGTGCCAGCAGCTTAGGGACTAGCGTTCGCAATGAGCAGTTCTTC. This codes for CASSLGTSVRNEQFF.

This clonotype was observed at least ten times. The V gene is TRBV5-1, the J gene TRBJ1-2; D may be TRBD1 (6 bases). This CDR3 has 16 residues. From germline, CDR1 is SGHRS and CDR2 YFSETQ. V lost 1 base to trimming and J lost 2 bases, with 15 bases between them. CDR3 residues: CASSLQSGARNYGYTF. The CDR3 nucleotides are TGCGCCAGCAGCTTGCAATCAGGGGCGAGAAACTATGGCTACACCTTC.

This clonotype was recorded many times. This chain links TRBV15 with TRBJ1-4; D remains ambiguous. This CDR3 comprises 14 residues. Trimming took off 6 bases at V and 8 bases at J, with 16 bases between the two ends. Germline-derived CDR1 and CDR2 are LNHNV and YYDKDF (reference sequence). CDR3 loop: CATRPSGRREKLFF. The CDR3 nucleotides are TGTGCCACCAGACCCTCAGGCCGGAGAGAAAAACTGTTTTTT.

In this sample, this clonotype turned up many times. The chain joins TRBV29-1 to TRBJ1-2; D is undetermined. Trimming took 3 bases from V and 8 from J, leaving 4 bases between them. The CDR3 totals 9 residues. The germline CDR1 and CDR2 sequences are SQVTM and ANQGSEA. CDR3 amino acids: CSVDGGYTF. The CDR3 DNA reads as TGCAGCGTTGATGGGGGCTACACCTTC.

This clonotype was seen many times. The J gene is TRBJ1-1, the V gene TRBV5-6, with a possible D match to TRBD1 (6 bases). From germline, CDR1 is SGHDT and CDR2 YYEEEE. This CDR3 is 15 amino acids long. V dropped 4 bases and J dropped 1 base, with 14 bases sitting between them. CDR3 coding DNA: TGTGCCAGCAGCCCGGACTTGGACAGGAACACTGAAGCTTTCTTT. Translation: CASSPDLDRNTEAFF.

As regards this clonotype: A read error may explain this, as a much larger clone is one base away. V is TRBV7-3 and J is TRBJ1-1, with D possibly matching TRBD1 (5 bases). CDR1 SGHTA and CDR2 FQGTGA come from the germline V gene. The CDR3 spans 14 residues. The CDR3 region has the DNA TGTGCCAGCAGTAGGCAGGGAGGGATCACTGAAGCTATCTTT. It yields the protein CASSRQGGITEAIF. Complete variable domain (other parts from reference TRBV7-3 and TRBJ1-1): GAGVSQTPSNKVTEKGKYVELRCDPISGHTALYWYRQSLGQGPEFLIYFQGTGAADDSGLPNDRFFAVRPEGSVSTLKIQRTERGDSAVYLCASSRQGGITEAIFGQGTRLTVV.

This clonotype appeared many times. The rearrangement joins TRBV5-1 to TRBJ1-6; 8 bases line up with TRBD1. CDR1 SGHRS and CDR2 YFSETQ come from the germline V gene. V shed 4 bases, J shed 9 bases, and the junction held 6 bases outside the gene matches. The CDR3 runs 14 residues. Written as DNA, the CDR3 is TGCGCCAGCAGCCTTCGGACAGGGCGTTCACCCCTCCACTTT. Its translation: CASSLRTGRSPLHF. Full variable domain (remainder filled in from reference TRBV5-1 and TRBJ1-6): KAGVTQTPRYLIKTRGQQVTLSCSPISGHRSVSWYQQTPGQGLQFLFEYFSETQRNKGNFPGRFSGRQFSNSRSEMNVSTLELGDSALYLCASSLRTGRSPLHFGNGTRLTVT.

The chain recombines TRBV11-2 with TRBJ2-5; 12 bases are a match to TRBD2. Germline V lookup: CDR1 SGHAT, CDR2 FQNNGV. The CDR3 spans 18 residues. With V trimmed by 4 bases and J by 0 bases, 9 bases remained unmatched. The CDR3 region has the DNA TGTGCCAGCAGCTCCGGACTAGCGGGACTACCGTACCAAGAGACCCAGTACTTC. This codes for CASSSGLAGLPYQETQYF.

J is TRBJ2-1 and V is TRBV11-2; 16 nucleotides align to TRBD2. This CDR3 is built from 18 residues. Germline CDR1 reads SGHAT; CDR2 reads FQNNGV. With V trimmed by 5 bases and J by 10 bases, 14 bases remained unmatched. CDR3 region: CASSPGIGTSGGAGEQFF. The CDR3 nucleotides read TGTGCCAGCAGCCCCGGCATCGGGACTAGCGGGGGGGCCGGCGAGCAGTTCTTC.

This clonotype was recorded many times. The chain links TRBV7-2 to TRBJ2-3; no firm D call. The germline V and J ends were trimmed by 5 bases and 2 bases, with 11 bases remaining between them. CDR1 SGHTA and CDR2 FQGNSA come from the germline V gene. This CDR3 comprises 14 residues. The CDR3: CASSHVWNTDTQYF. DNA for the CDR3: TGTGCCAGCAGCCATGTCTGGAACACAGATACGCAGTATTTT.

Many counts were recorded for this clonotype. This rearrangement joins TRBV20-1 to TRBJ2-2; possible D gene TRBD2, 5 bases. Germline V gene sequence: CDR1 DFQATT, CDR2 SNEGSKA (reference sequence). This CDR3 is built from 15 residues. V lost 3 bases to trimming and J lost 7 bases, with 18 bases between them. The CDR3 DNA sequence: TGCAGTGCTAGGGGCCCCGGAGTTGCGGGCGGGGAGCTGTTTTTT. This encodes CSARGPGVAGGELFF.

This clonotype was observed at least ten times. V gene TRBV6-5 combines with J gene TRBJ2-3; the D is unclear. Germline CDR1 reads MNHEY; CDR2 reads SVGAGI. V was pared by 7 bases and J by 4 bases, with 6 bases between. CDR3 length: 11 amino acids. As DNA, the CDR3 is TGTGCCAGCACCCTCTCAGATACGCAGTATTTT. Its translation: CASTLSDTQYF.

This clonotype was observed a few times. The rearrangement joins TRBV18 to TRBJ1-2; 10 bases agree with TRBD1. The germline CDR1 and CDR2 sequences are KGHSH and LQKENI. V trimming: 5 bases; J trimming: 8 bases; junction bases outside the gene matches: 8. The CDR3 sequence is 14 residues long. The CDR3: CASSSIGTGVGYTF. CDR3 DNA sequence: TGTGCCAGCTCATCTATCGGGACAGGGGTAGGCTACACCTTC. Using reference TRBV18 and TRBJ1-2 for the parts outside the CDR3, the full variable domain is NAGVMQNPRHLVRRRGQEARLRCSPMKGHSHVYWYRQLPEEGLKFMVYLQKENIIDESGMPKERFSAEFPKEGPSILRIQQVVRGDSAAYFCASSSIGTGVGYTFGSGTRLTVV.

This clonotype was seen repeatedly, ten times or more. V and J are TRBV20-1 and TRBJ2-1; possibly TRBD2 for D (5 bases). The CDR3 contains 14 residues. Trimming shortened V by 6 bases and J by 6 bases, and 18 bases separated the two germline ends. Germline CDR1 DFQATT, CDR2 SNEGSKA (reference sequence). The CDR3 nucleotides are TGCAGTGCCCTCTCCGGGAAAGGAGGCAATGAGCAGTTCTTC. This gives the protein CSALSGKGGNEQFF.

This clonotype was counted at least ten times. The V call is TRBV20-1, the J call TRBJ2-5; D possibly corresponds to TRBD1 (6 bases). The CDR3 has 16 residues. Germline loops: CDR1 DFQATT, CDR2 SNEGSKA (reference sequence). V gave up 4 bases and J gave up 5 bases, with 23 bases separating them. DNA of the CDR3: TGCAGTGCTATAGGTGGGGGCCGGATACCTCGGGAGACCCAGTACTTC. This gives the protein CSAIGGGRIPRETQYF.

This clonotype was seen ten or more times. The chain's CDR3 is CASSPVGPDTQYF. CDR3 DNA sequence: TGTGCCAGCAGCCCAGTCGGACCAGATACGCAGTATTTT. The rearrangement links TRBV7-9 to TRBJ2-3; D ambiguous. Trimming left V 5 bases short and J 4 bases short, with 10 bases between. The CDR3 extends over 13 amino acids. Looked up from germline, CDR1 is SEHNR and CDR2 is FQNEAQ (reference sequence).